Below, one TCR beta chain is given with its context. CDR3 length: 14 residues. V was shortened by 5 bases and J by 5 bases, with 15 bases between the two germline ends. Germline V gene lookup returns CDR1 SGHVS and CDR2 FQNEAQ. CDR3 and TCR beta VDJ profiling relied on genomic DNA as the template. TCRdb redid the calling of the reads with MiXCR, one entry per CDR3 protein. Seen here are under 350,000 distinct CDR3 sequences, approximately 60% observed once, and the top ten hold 1.3%. The sample originates from a study of CD8+CD57+ T cells in acquired aplastic anemia. Those patients picked for sequencing had displayed CD8+CD57+ cell expansion on flow cytometry.

The chain joins TRBV7-8 to TRBJ2-5, with D perhaps matching TRBD1 (6 bases). The sequencing sample was made of sorted CD4+, CD8+, or CD8+CD57+ T cells (not recorded which) from PBMCs. This clonotype was sampled from a human donor with aplastic anemia. The CDR3 region has the DNA TGTGCCAGCAGCCCCGGTCCAAGGGGGGAGACCCAGTACTTC. Protein: CASSPGPRGETQYF.